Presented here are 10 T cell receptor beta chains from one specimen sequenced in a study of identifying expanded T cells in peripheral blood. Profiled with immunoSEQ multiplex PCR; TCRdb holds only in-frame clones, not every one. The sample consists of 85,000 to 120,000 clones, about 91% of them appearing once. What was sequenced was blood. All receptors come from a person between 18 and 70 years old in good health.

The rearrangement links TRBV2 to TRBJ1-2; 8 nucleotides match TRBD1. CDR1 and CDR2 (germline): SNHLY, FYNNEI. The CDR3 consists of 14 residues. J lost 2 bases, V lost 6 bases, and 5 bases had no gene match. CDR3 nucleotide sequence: TGTGCCAGCAGACACCGGACAGGGAACTATGGCTACACCTTC. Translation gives CASRHRTGNYGYTF.

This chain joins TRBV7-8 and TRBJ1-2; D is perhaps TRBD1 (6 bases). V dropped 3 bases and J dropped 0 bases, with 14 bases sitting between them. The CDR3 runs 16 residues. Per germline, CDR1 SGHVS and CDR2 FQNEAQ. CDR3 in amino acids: CASSFRADSPNYGYTF. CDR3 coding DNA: TGTGCCAGCAGCTTTAGGGCGGACAGCCCTAACTATGGCTACACCTTC.

The CDR3 protein is CATTMGPGENYGYTF. CDR3 DNA sequence: TGTGCCACCACCATGGGCCCAGGGGAGAACTATGGCTACACCTTC. The genes are TRBV5-4 and TRBJ1-2, with D maybe TRBD1 (6 bases). The CDR3 extends over 15 amino acids. V was pared by 9 bases and J by 2 bases, with 20 bases between. CDR1 and CDR2 from the germline V gene are SGHNT and YYREEE (reference sequence).

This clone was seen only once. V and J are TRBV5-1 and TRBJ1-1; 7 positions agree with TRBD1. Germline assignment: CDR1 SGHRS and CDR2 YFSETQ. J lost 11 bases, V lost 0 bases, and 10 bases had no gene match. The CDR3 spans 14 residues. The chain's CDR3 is CASSLERTGLGAFF. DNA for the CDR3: TGCGCCAGCAGCTTGGAACGGACAGGCCTCGGGGCTTTCTTT.

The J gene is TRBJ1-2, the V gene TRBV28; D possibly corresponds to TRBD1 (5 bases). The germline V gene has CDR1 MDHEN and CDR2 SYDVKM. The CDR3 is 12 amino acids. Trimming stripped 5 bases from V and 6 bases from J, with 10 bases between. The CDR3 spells CASSLGDDGYTF. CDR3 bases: TGTGCCAGCAGTCTAGGGGACGATGGCTACACCTTC.

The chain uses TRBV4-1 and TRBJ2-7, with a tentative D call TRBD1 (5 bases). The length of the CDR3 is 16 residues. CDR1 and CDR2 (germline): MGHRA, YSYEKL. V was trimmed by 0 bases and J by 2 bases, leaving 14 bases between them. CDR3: CASSQDETVLTYEQYF. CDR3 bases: TGCGCCAGCAGCCAAGATGAGACAGTCCTAACCTACGAGCAGTACTTC.

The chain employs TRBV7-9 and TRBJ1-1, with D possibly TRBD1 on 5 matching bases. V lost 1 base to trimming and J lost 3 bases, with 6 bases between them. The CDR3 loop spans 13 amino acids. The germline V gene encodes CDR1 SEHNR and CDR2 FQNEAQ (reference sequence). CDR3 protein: CASSLEQDTEAFF. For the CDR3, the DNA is TGTGCCAGCAGCTTAGAACAGGACACTGAAGCTTTCTTT. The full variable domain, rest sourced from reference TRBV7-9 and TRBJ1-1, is DTGVSQNPRHKITKRGQNVTFRCDPISEHNRLYWYRQTLGQGPEFLTYFQNEAQLEKSRLLSDRFSAERPKGSFSTLEIQRTEQGDSAMYLCASSLEQDTEAFFGQGTRLTVV.

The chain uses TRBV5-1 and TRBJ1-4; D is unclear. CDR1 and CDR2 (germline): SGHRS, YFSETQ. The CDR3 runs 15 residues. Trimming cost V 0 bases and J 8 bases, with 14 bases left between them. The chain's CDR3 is CASSLGTRLREKLFF. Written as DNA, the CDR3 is TGCGCCAGCAGCTTGGGGACCCGGCTACGGGAAAAACTGTTTTTT.

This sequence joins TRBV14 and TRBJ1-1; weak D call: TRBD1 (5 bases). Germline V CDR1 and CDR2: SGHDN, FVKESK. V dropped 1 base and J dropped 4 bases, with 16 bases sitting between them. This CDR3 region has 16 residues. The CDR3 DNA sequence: TGTGCCAGCAGCCAAGGGGTAGGAGGGGCGGTCACTGAAGCTTTCTTT. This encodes CASSQGVGGAVTEAFF.

The CDR3 region has the DNA TGCGCCAGCAGCCAAGATGGCGGCGCAGGGGCTAAGAATTCACCCCTCCACTTT. It yields the protein CASSQDGGAGAKNSPLHF. The chain employs TRBV4-1 and TRBJ1-6, with D perhaps matching TRBD1 (6 bases). V was trimmed by 0 bases and J by 7 bases, leaving 19 bases between them. CDR1 is MGHRA and CDR2 is YSYEKL in the germline V gene. The CDR3 runs 18 residues.